This TCR beta chain was captured by sequencing in a study of human versus mouse CDR3 diversity and MHC coevolution. Profiled with immunoSEQ multiplex PCR; TCRdb holds only in-frame clones, not every one. The sample carries about 77,000 clones, around 90% recorded once. The CDR3 loop spans 16 amino acids. This clonotype was obtained from a person aged 30 to 69 in good health. The sequenced sample was naive CD4+ T cells from blood. Sample subset: CD45RO-negative CD62L-positive naive CD4 T cells. The chain is built from TRBV21-1 and TRBJ2-3; the table's D call, TRBD2, has no DNA check behind it. TRBV21-1 is tagged as a pseudogene. CDR3 residues: CASSKLAGSSTDTQYF. In DNA form, the CDR3 reads TGTGCCAGCAGCAAACTAGCGGGTTCCAGCACAGATACGCAGTATTTT.